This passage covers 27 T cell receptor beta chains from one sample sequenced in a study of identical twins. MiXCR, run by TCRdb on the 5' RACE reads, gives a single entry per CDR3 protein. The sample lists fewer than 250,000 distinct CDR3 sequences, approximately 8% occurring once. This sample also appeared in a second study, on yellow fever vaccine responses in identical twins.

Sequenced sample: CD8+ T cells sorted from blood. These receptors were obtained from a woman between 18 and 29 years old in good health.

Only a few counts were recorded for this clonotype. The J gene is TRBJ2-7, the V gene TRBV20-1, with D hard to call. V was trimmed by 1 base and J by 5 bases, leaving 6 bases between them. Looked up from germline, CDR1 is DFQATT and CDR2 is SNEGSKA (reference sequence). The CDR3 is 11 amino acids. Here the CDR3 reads CSARGKDEQYV. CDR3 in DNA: TGCAGTGCTAGAGGAAAGGACGAGCAGTACGTC.

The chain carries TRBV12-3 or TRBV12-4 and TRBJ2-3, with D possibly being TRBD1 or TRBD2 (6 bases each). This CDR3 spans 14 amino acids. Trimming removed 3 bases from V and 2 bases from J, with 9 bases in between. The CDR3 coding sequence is TGTGCCAGCAGTTTTGGGGGGCTCACAGATACGCAGTATTTT. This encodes CASSFGGLTDTQYF.

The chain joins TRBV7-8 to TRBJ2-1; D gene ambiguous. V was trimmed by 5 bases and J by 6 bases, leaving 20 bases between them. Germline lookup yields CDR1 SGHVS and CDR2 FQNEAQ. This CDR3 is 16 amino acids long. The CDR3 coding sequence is TGTGCCAGCAGCCACCCCCCCGTGGGATCAGGCAATGAGCAGTTCTTC. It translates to CASSHPPVGSGNEQFF.

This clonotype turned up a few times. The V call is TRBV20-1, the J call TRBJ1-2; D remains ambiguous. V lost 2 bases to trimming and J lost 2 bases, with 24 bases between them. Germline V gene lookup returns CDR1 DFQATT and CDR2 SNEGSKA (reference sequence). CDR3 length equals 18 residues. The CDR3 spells CSARPPGLNEVVNYGYTF. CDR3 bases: TGCAGTGCTAGACCCCCAGGCCTGAACGAAGTTGTCAACTATGGCTACACCTTC.

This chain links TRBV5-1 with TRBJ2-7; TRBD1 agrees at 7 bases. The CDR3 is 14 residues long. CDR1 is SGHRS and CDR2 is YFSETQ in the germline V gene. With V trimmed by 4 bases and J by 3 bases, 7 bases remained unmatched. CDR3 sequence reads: CASSPGQRNYEQYF. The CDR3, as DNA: TGCGCCAGCAGCCCGGGACAGCGAAACTACGAGCAGTACTTC. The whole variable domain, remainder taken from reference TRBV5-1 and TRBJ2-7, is KAGVTQTPRYLIKTRGQQVTLSCSPISGHRSVSWYQQTPGQGLQFLFEYFSETQRNKGNFPGRFSGRQFSNSRSEMNVSTLELGDSALYLCASSPGQRNYEQYFGPGTRLTVT.

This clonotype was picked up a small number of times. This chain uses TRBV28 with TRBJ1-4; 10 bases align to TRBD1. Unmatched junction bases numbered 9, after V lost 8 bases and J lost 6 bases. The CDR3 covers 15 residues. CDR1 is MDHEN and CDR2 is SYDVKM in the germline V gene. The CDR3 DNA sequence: TGTGCCAGCGGCCCTCCGGACAGGGGGGATGAAAAACTGTTTTTT. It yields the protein CASGPPDRGDEKLFF.

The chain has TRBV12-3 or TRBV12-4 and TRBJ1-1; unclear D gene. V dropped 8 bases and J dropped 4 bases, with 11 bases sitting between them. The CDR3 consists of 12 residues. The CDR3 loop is CASGPLVTEAFF. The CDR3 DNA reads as TGTGCCAGCGGACCGCTGGTCACTGAAGCTTTCTTT.

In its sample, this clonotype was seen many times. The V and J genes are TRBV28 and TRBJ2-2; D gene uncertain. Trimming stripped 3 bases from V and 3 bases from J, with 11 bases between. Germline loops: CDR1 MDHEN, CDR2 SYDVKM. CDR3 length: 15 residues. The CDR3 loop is CASSFSLPDTGELFF. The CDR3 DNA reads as TGTGCCAGCAGTTTCTCCCTCCCCGACACCGGGGAGCTGTTTTTT.

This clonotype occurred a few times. The DNA of the CDR3 is TGCGCCAGCAGCCAAGATGGCCTCCGACTAGCGGGTAGCACAGATACGCAGTATTTT. Its protein product is CASSQDGLRLAGSTDTQYF. The chain joins TRBV4-1 to TRBJ2-3, with TRBD2 matching 10 bases. The CDR3 spans 19 residues. Germline V lookup: CDR1 MGHRA, CDR2 YSYEKL. V trimming: 0 bases; J trimming: 0 bases; junction bases outside the gene matches: 9.

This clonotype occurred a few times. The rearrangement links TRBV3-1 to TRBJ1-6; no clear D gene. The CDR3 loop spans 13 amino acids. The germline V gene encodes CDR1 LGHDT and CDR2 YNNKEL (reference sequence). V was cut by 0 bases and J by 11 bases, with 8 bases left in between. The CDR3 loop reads CASSQDPGAPLHF. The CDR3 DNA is TGTGCCAGCAGCCAAGATCCCGGGGCACCCCTCCACTTT.

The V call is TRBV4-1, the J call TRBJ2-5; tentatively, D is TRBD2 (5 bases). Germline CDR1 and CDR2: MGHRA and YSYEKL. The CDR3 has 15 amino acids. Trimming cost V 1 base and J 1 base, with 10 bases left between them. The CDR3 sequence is CASSQGQAVQETQYF. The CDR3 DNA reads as TGCGCCAGCAGCCAAGGTCAAGCGGTCCAAGAGACCCAGTACTTC.

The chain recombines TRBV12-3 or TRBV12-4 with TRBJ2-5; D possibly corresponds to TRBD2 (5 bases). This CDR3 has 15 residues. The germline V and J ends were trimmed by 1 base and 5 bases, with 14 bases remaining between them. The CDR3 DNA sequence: TGTGCCAGCAGTTTAGGGTTAGCTCGGAGGGAGACCCAGTACTTC. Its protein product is CASSLGLARRETQYF.

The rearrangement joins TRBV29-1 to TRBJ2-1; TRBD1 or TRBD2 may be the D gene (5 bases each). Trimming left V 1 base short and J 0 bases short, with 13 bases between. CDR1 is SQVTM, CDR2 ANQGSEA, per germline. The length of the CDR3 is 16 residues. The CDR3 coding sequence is TGCAGCGTTGAAGGTTGGGGGTTCGACTCCTACAATGAGCAGTTCTTC. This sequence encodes CSVEGWGFDSYNEQFF.

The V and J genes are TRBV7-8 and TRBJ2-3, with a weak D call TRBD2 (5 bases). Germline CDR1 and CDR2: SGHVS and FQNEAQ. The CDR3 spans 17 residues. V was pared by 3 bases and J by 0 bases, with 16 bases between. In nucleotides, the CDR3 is TGTGCCAGCAGCTTCTCCGAGGGCGAACCAAGCACAGATACGCAGTATTTT. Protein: CASSFSEGEPSTDTQYF.

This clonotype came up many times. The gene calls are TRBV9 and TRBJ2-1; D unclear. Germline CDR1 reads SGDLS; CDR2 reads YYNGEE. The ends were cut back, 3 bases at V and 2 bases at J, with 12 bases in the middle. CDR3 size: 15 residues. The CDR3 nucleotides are TGTGCCAGCAGCGGTCGTAGAGCCACCTACAATGAGCAGTTCTTC. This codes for CASSGRRATYNEQFF.

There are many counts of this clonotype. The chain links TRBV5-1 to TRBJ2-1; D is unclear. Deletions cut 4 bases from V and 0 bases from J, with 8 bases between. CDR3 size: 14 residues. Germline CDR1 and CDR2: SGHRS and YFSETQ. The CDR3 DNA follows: TGCGCCAGCAGCCCGCAGAGCTCCTACAATGAGCAGTTCTTC. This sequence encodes CASSPQSSYNEQFF.

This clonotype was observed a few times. The CDR3: CATEVVAGGSNEQFF. CDR3 DNA: TGTGCCACCGAAGTTGTAGCGGGGGGGTCCAATGAGCAGTTCTTC. The gene calls are TRBV24-1 and TRBJ2-1; 11 bases match TRBD2. CDR3 length: 15 residues. Germline CDR1 reads KGHDR; CDR2 reads SFDVKD. With 9 bases clipped from V and 6 bases from J, the junction kept 9 bases outside the gene matches.

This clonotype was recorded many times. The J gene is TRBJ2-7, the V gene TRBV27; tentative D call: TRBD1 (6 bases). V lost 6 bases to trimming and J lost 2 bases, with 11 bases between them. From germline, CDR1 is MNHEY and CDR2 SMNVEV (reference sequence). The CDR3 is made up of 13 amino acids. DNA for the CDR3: TGTGCCAGCAGCCAAAGGGGGACCTACGAGCAGTACTTC. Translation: CASSQRGTYEQYF.

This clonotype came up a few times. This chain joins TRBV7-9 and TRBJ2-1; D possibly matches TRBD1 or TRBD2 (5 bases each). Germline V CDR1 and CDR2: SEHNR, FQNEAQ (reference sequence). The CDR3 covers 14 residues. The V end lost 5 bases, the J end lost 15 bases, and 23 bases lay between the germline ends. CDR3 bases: TGTGCCAGCAGCCAACCCGGGGCGACTCGGAATGCGTTCTTC. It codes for CASSQPGATRNAFF.

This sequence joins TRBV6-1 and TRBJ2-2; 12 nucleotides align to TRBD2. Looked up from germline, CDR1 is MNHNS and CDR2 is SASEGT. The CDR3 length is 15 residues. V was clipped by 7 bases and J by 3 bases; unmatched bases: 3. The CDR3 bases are TGTGCCAGCACTAGCGGGAGGGGGTACACCGGGGAGCTGTTTTTT. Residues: CASTSGRGYTGELFF.

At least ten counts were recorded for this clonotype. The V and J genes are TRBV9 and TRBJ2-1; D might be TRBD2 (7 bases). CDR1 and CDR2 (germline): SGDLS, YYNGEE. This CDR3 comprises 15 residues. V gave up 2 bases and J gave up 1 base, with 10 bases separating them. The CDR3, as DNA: TGTGCCAGCAGCGTTGGGGGGGCATCCTACAATGAGCAGTTCTTC. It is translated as CASSVGGASYNEQFF.

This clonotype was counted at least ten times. The CDR3 region is CSAKGGRWRKLFF. CDR3 DNA sequence: TGCAGTGCAAAAGGGGGGAGATGGCGAAAACTGTTTTTT. The J gene is TRBJ1-4, the V gene TRBV20-1, with D perhaps matching TRBD1 (6 bases). Trimming shortened V by 6 bases and J by 10 bases, and 18 bases separated the two germline ends. The CDR3 is made up of 13 amino acids. Germline V lookup: CDR1 DFQATT, CDR2 SNEGSKA (reference sequence).

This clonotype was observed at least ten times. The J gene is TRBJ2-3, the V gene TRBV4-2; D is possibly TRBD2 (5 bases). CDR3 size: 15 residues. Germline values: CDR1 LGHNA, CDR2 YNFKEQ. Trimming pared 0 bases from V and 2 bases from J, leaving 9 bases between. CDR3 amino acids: CASSQDSGYTDTQYF. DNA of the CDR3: TGTGCCAGCAGCCAAGATTCGGGGTACACAGATACGCAGTATTTT.

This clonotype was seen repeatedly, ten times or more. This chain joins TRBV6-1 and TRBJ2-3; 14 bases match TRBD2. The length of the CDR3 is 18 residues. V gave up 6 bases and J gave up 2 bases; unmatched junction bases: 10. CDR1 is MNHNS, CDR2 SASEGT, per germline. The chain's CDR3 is CASSTTSGRAIPTDTQYF. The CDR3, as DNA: TGTGCCAGCAGCACGACTAGCGGGAGGGCCATCCCCACAGATACGCAGTATTTT.

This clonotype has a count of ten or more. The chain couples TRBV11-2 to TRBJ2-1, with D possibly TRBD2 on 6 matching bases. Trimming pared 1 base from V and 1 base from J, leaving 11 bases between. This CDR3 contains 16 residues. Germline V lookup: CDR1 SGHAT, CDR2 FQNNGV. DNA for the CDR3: TGTGCCAGCAGCTTAGCCGGGGGTGGGTCCTACAATGAGCAGTTCTTC. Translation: CASSLAGGGSYNEQFF.

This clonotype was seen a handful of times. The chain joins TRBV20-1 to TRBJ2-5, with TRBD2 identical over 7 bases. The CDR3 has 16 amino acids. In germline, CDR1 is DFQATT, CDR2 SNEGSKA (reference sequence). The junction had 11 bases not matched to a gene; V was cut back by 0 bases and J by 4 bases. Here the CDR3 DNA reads TGCAGTGCTAGAGATTTGGGGGAGGGCCCCCCAGAGACCCAGTACTTC. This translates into CSARDLGEGPPETQYF.

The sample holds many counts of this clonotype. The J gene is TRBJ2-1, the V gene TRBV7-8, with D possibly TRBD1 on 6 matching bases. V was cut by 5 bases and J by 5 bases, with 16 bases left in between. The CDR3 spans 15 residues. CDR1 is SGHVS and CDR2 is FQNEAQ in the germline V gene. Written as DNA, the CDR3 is TGTGCCAGCAGCCCAAGACAGGCCGGAGACAATGAGCAGTTCTTC. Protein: CASSPRQAGDNEQFF.